The 8 T cell receptor beta chains given below trace back to one sample, sequenced in a study of blood T cell repertoires in COVID-19 (dated by TCRdb to the early 2020s). The library was prepared using the immunoSEQ multiplex PCR assay. TCRdb retrieved this table from immuneACCESS and kept in-frame rearrangements only. Not all clones are present; in checked studies, unresolved V genes account for under half, and no reason is known for the remainder. Within this sample are roughly 250,000 clones, with around four fifths of them counted one time only. 5% to 8% of the sample is in the top ten clones. Sequencing was performed on peripheral blood. All receptors come from a woman aged 55-70 years with active or convalescent COVID-19.

The V and J genes are TRBV7-2 and TRBJ2-5, with D possibly matching TRBD2 (5 bases). Germline V gene lookup returns CDR1 SGHTA and CDR2 FQGNSA. V lost 3 bases, J lost 4 bases, and 18 bases lay in between. The CDR3 totals 16 residues. For the CDR3, the DNA is TGTGCCAGCAGCTTCCCTAGCCGTCCGGGCACAGAGACCCAGTACTTC. Translating it yields CASSFPSRPGTETQYF.

Turning to this clone: Within the sample, other DNA sequences also encode this same CDR3. The V and J genes are TRBV5-1 and TRBJ2-1, with D perhaps matching TRBD1 (6 bases). CDR3 length: 13 residues. Germline CDR1 reads SGHRS; CDR2 reads YFSETQ. V was clipped by 4 bases and J by 4 bases, with 9 bases between them. CDR3 sequence reads: CASSLGQYNEQFF. In DNA form, the CDR3 reads TGCGCCAGCAGCCTAGGACAGTACAATGAGCAGTTCTTC.

V is TRBV11-3 and J is TRBJ2-2; TRBD2 might be the D (6 bases). Germline loops: CDR1 SGHNT, CDR2 YENEEA. The germline V and J ends were trimmed by 3 bases and 0 bases, with 8 bases remaining between them. There are 15 residues in the CDR3. CDR3 sequence: CASSFWRANTGELFF. CDR3 bases: TGTGCCAGCAGCTTTTGGAGGGCGAACACCGGGGAGCTGTTTTTT.

This clone appeared a single time. This sequence joins TRBV7-2 and TRBJ1-4; 10 nucleotides agree with TRBD1. CDR1 and CDR2 (germline): SGHTA, FQGNSA. This CDR3 contains 15 residues. Unmatched junction bases numbered 7, after V lost 6 bases and J lost 6 bases. Here the CDR3 DNA reads TGTGCCAGCAGTTCCCAGACAGGGGGCTATGAAAAACTGTTTTTT. Translating gives CASSSQTGGYEKLFF.

The rearrangement uses TRBV3-1 (or the pseudogene TRBV3-2) and TRBJ2-7, with D possibly being TRBD2 (5 bases). The CDR3 has 17 amino acids. From germline, CDR1 is LGHDT and CDR2 YNNKEL (reference sequence). The V end was cut by 2 bases, the J end by 0 bases, with 17 bases between. The CDR3 is CASSQREGRARSYEQYF. Here the CDR3 DNA reads TGTGCCAGCAGCCAAAGGGAAGGGCGGGCCCGCTCCTACGAGCAGTACTTC.

The V call is TRBV2, the J call TRBJ1-1, with D possibly matching TRBD1 (5 bases). The CDR3 extends over 13 amino acids. Germline V gives CDR1 SNHLY, CDR2 FYNNEI. Trimming shortened V by 6 bases and J by 0 bases, and 8 bases separated the two germline ends. The CDR3 DNA reads as TGTGCCAGCAGCAGACAGCTGAACACTGAAGCTTTCTTT. Translated, it gives CASSRQLNTEAFF.

V gene TRBV5-1 combines with J gene TRBJ1-2; tentative D call: TRBD1 (6 bases). Trimming took off 0 bases at V and 3 bases at J, with 12 bases between the two ends. This CDR3 contains 15 residues. Germline assignment: CDR1 SGHRS and CDR2 YFSETQ. The chain's CDR3 is CASSLAWDTDYGYTF. DNA of the CDR3: TGCGCCAGCAGCTTGGCGTGGGACACAGACTATGGCTACACCTTC.

The chain recombines TRBV7-2 with TRBJ2-2; possibly TRBD2 for D (6 bases). V lost 1 base to trimming and J lost 7 bases, with 13 bases between them. This CDR3 spans 15 amino acids. CDR1 is SGHTA and CDR2 is FQGNSA in the germline V gene. CDR3 bases: TGTGCCAGCAGCTTAGGAGGAGGGCATGGCGGGGAGCTGTTTTTT. Its protein is CASSLGGGHGGELFF.